The clone carrying this T cell receptor (beta chain) occurred many times. The antigen is unknown. A much bigger clone sits one base away, suggesting this may be a read error. RNA transcripts yielded amplified TCR beta CDR3 regions. The authors performed first-round RT-PCR with HTBI primers and then a second-round multiplex PCR. TCRdb reanalysed the multiplex PCR reads using MiXCR and keeps one entry per CDR3 protein. The table shows about 380,000 distinct CDR3 sequences, with roughly 14% occurring only once. The V gene lost 3 bases and the J gene lost 4 bases, with 4 bases spanning the gap. This CDR3 has 12 residues. The sample is drawn from a study of Graves' ophthalmopathy and Graves' hyperthyroidism. Broader study findings: A majority of expanded thyroid clonotypes exceeding 0.001 frequency were likewise present in blood.

Hyperthyroidism was classified as stable if no ophthalmopathy occurred within 18 months of follow-up. Hyperthyroidism patients were newly diagnosed, ill under 2 months, and aged 18 to 65 years. Other autoimmune diseases, uncontrolled infections, pregnancy or lactation led to the exclusion of patients. This TCR was recovered from a woman aged 18-29 years with stable Graves' hyperthyroidism. The specimen was peripheral blood. J is TRBJ1-5 and V is TRBV12-3 or TRBV12-4; D is undetermined. The CDR3 nucleotides read TGTGCCAGCAGTTTCGAGAATCAGCCCCAGCATTTT. It translates to CASSFENQPQHF.